Shown below are 10 T cell receptor beta chains from a single sample sequenced in a study of OX40 agonist ivuxolimab in advanced cancers. Libraries were prepared by immunoSEQ multiplex PCR; TCRdb keeps only in-frame clonotypes and omits some of them. This repertoire shows over 45,000 clones, about four fifths found once; its top ten account for 1.2%. The sequencing used CD4+ or CD8+ T cells sorted from blood, collected in a trial of the OX40 agonist ivuxolimab. The receptors come from an adult with an advanced solid tumor such as melanoma, head and neck, liver or kidney cancer.

This chain connects TRBV11-2 to TRBJ1-1, with a tentative D call TRBD1 (6 bases). The V gene lost 1 base and the J gene lost 5 bases, with 11 bases spanning the gap. The CDR3 has 14 amino acids. CDR1 is SGHAT, CDR2 FQNNGV, per germline. The CDR3 region is CASSLGRGGTEAFF. The CDR3 DNA reads as TGTGCCAGCAGCTTAGGAAGGGGGGGAACTGAAGCTTTCTTT.

The chain uses TRBV5-1 and TRBJ1-6; 10 bases are shared with TRBD1. Germline CDR1 is SGHRS and CDR2 is YFSETQ. The V gene end was trimmed by 2 bases and the J gene end by 10 bases; junction bases not matched to a gene: 6. The CDR3 runs 15 residues. The CDR3 nucleotides read TGCGCCAGCAGCTTAGGGACAGGGGATGGCTCACCCCTCCACTTT. Translated: CASSLGTGDGSPLHF. Filled out from reference TRBV5-1 and TRBJ1-6, the complete variable domain reads KAGVTQTPRYLIKTRGQQVTLSCSPISGHRSVSWYQQTPGQGLQFLFEYFSETQRNKGNFPGRFSGRQFSNSRSEMNVSTLELGDSALYLCASSLGTGDGSPLHFGNGTRLTVT.

This clone was seen a handful of times. The CDR3 loop is CASSRSHLQETQYF. The CDR3 coding sequence is TGTGCCAGCAGCCGCTCCCACCTCCAAGAGACCCAGTACTTC. The genes are TRBV13 and TRBJ2-5; D uncertain. This CDR3 contains 14 residues. Per germline, CDR1 PRHDT and CDR2 FYEKMQ (reference sequence). V gave up 5 bases and J gave up 1 base, with 11 bases separating them.

This clone appeared a few times. V gene TRBV5-4 combines with J gene TRBJ2-5, with unresolved D. The V end lost 0 bases, the J end lost 3 bases, and 3 bases lay between the germline ends. This CDR3 comprises 12 residues. Germline V gene data show CDR1 as SGHNT and CDR2 as YYREEE (reference sequence). The CDR3 DNA reads as TGTGCCAGCAGCTTGGCCAAAGAGACCCAGTACTTC. This gives the protein CASSLAKETQYF.

Note on this clone: An end of the junction differs from the germline gene, which may be a read error. J is TRBJ1-2 and V is TRBV5-1; D unclear. Germline loops: CDR1 SGHRS, CDR2 YFSETQ. The CDR3 runs 13 residues. Here the CDR3 reads CASSLGKNNGYTF. CDR3 nucleotide sequence: TGTGCCAGCAGCTTGGGCAAAAATAATGGCTACACCTTC.

This clone has a single count. The chain recombines TRBV30 with TRBJ1-4; D is unresolved. This CDR3 is built from 11 residues. From germline, CDR1 is GTSNPN and CDR2 SVGIG (reference sequence). V was cut by 5 bases and J by 8 bases, with 9 bases left in between. Written as DNA, the CDR3 is TGTGCCTGGGGTAGGGCGGAAAAACTGTTTTTT. Translated: CAWGRAEKLFF.

The chain recombines TRBV7-3 with TRBJ2-1; 7 bases map to TRBD2. V shed 2 bases and J 5 bases; nucleotides not matched to a gene: 9. The CDR3 is made up of 16 amino acids. Per germline, CDR1 SGHTA and CDR2 FQGTGA. CDR3 nucleotides: TGTGCCAGCAGCTTATTAGGGACTACCGGCCACAATGAGCAGTTCTTC. Translation gives CASSLLGTTGHNEQFF. Looking up the rest from reference TRBV7-3 and TRBJ2-1 gives the full variable domain: GAGVSQTPSNKVTEKGKYVELRCDPISGHTALYWYRQSLGQGPEFLIYFQGTGAADDSGLPNDRFFAVRPEGSVSTLKIQRTERGDSAVYLCASSLLGTTGHNEQFFGPGTRLTVL.

This clone has more than one count but fewer than ten. The chain employs TRBV10-3 and TRBJ2-5; 7 bases agree with TRBD2. With V trimmed by 4 bases and J by 1 base, 3 bases remained unmatched. Germline CDR1 reads ENHRY; CDR2 reads SYGVKD. The CDR3 spans 14 residues. CDR3 DNA sequence: TGTGCCATCAGTGCTCGCGGGGGCCAAGAGACCCAGTACTTC. Its translation is CAISARGGQETQYF.

The V gene is TRBV6-1, the J gene TRBJ1-5; no clear D. V was clipped by 2 bases and J by 12 bases, with 11 bases between them. CDR3 length: 12 amino acids. CDR1 MNHNS and CDR2 SASEGT come from the germline V gene. The chain's CDR3 is CASSESPLRQHF. The CDR3 DNA reads TGTGCCAGCAGTGAAAGTCCTCTTCGCCAGCATTTT.

The table lists this clone with a count of one. This chain joins TRBV10-3 and TRBJ1-1; D gene uncertain. This CDR3 region has 13 residues. Trimming left V 4 bases short and J 1 base short, with 7 bases between. The germline V gene has CDR1 ENHRY and CDR2 SYGVKD. The chain's CDR3 is CAISGGANTEAFF. CDR3 DNA: TGTGCCATCAGTGGAGGAGCGAACACTGAAGCTTTCTTT.